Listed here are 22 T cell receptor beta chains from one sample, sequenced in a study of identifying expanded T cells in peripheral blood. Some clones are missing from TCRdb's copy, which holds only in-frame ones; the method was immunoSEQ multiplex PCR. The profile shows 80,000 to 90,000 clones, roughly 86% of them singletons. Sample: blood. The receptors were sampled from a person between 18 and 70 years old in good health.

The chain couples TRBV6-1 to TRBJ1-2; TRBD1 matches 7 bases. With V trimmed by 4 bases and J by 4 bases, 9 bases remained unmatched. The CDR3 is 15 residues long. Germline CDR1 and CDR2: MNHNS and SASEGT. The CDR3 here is CASSVRQGVSYGYTF. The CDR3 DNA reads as TGTGCCAGCAGTGTTAGACAGGGAGTAAGCTATGGCTACACCTTC.

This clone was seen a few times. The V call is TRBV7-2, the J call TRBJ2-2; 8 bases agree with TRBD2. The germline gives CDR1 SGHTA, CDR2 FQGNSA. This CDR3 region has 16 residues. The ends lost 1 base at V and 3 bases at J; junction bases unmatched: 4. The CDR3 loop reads CASSLGPSGYTGELFF. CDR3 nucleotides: TGTGCCAGCAGCTTAGGTCCTAGCGGGTACACCGGGGAGCTGTTTTTT. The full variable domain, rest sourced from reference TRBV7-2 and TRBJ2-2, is GAGVSQSPSNKVTEKGKDVELRCDPISGHTALYWYRQSLGQGLEFLIYFQGNSAPDKSGLPSDRFSAERTGGSVSTLTIQRTQQEDSAVYLCASSLGPSGYTGELFFGEGSRLTVL.

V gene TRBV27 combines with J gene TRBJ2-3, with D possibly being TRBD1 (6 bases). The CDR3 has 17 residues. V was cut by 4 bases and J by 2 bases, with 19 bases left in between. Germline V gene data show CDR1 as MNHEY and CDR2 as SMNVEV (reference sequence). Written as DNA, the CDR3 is TGTGCCAGCAGTTGGGGCCCTTGGGACAACTTCACAGATACGCAGTATTTT. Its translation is CASSWGPWDNFTDTQYF.

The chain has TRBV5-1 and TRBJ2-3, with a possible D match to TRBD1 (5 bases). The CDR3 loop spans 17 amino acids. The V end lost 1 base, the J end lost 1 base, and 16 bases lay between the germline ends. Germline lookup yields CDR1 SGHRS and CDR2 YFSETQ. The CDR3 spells CASSLSSQGRGTDTQYF. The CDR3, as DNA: TGCGCCAGCAGCTTGTCTTCCCAGGGTAGGGGCACAGATACGCAGTATTTT. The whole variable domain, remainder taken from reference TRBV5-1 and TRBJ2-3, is KAGVTQTPRYLIKTRGQQVTLSCSPISGHRSVSWYQQTPGQGLQFLFEYFSETQRNKGNFPGRFSGRQFSNSRSEMNVSTLELGDSALYLCASSLSSQGRGTDTQYFGPGTRLTVL.

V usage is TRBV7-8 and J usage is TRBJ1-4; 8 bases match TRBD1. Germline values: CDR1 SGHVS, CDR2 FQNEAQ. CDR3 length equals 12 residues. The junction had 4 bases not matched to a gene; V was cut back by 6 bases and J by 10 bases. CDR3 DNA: TGTGCCAGCAGTTTGACAGGGGCAAAACTGTTTTTT. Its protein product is CASSLTGAKLFF.

The CDR3 coding sequence is TGTGCCAGCTCAAGGACAGGGCGAAATGAAAAACTGTTTTTT. Translated, it gives CASSRTGRNEKLFF. The V call is TRBV6-5, the J call TRBJ1-4, with 8 bases that match TRBD1. Germline V gene lookup returns CDR1 MNHEY and CDR2 SVGAGI. The CDR3 runs 14 residues. V shed 8 bases, J shed 5 bases, and the junction held 7 bases outside the gene matches.

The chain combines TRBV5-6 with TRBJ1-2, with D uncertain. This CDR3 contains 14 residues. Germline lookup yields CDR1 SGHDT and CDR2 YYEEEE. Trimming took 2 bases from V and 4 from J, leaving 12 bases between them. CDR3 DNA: TGTGCCAGCAGCTTCTCACCGCCGCTCTATGGCTACACCTTC. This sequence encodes CASSFSPPLYGYTF.

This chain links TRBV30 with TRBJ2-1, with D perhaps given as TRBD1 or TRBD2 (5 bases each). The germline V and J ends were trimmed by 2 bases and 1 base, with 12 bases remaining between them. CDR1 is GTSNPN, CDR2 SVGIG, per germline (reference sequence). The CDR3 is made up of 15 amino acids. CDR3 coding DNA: TGTGCCTGGAGTTGGGCAGGGAGATCCTACAATGAGCAGTTCTTC. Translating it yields CAWSWAGRSYNEQFF.

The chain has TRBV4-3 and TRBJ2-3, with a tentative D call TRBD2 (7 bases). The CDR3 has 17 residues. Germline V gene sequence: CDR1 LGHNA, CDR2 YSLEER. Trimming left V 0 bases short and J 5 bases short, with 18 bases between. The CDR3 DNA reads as TGCGCCAGCAGCCAAGAGGGGACTATAGAGGGGGGAGATACGCAGTATTTT. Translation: CASSQEGTIEGGDTQYF.

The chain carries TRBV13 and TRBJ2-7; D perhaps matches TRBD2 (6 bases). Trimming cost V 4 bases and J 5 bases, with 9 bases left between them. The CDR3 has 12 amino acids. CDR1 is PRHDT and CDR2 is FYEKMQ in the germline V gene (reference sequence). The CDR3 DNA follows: TGTGCCAGCAGCTCAGGCGGGGACGAGCAGTACTTC. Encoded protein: CASSSGGDEQYF. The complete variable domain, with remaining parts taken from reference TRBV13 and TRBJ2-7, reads AAGVIQSPRHLIKEKRETATLKCYPIPRHDTVYWYQQGPGQDPQFLISFYEKMQSDKGSIPDRFSAQQFSDYHSELNMSSLELGDSALYFCASSSGGDEQYFGPGTRLTVT.

The CDR3: CATSRDRGPRGYTF. For the CDR3, the DNA is TGTGCCACCAGCAGGGACAGGGGGCCTAGAGGCTACACCTTC. J is TRBJ1-2 and V is TRBV15, with 11 bases aligning to TRBD1. This CDR3 spans 14 amino acids. Germline V gene lookup returns CDR1 LNHNV and CDR2 YYDKDF (reference sequence). With 3 bases clipped from V and 8 bases from J, the junction kept 5 bases outside the gene matches.

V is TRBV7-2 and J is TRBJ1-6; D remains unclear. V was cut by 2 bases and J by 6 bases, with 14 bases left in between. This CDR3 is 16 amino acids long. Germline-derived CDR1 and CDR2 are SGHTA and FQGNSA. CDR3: CASSLNGRGSNSPLHF. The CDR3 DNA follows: TGTGCCAGCAGCTTAAATGGGCGGGGAAGTAATTCACCCCTCCACTTT. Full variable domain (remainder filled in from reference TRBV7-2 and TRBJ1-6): GAGVSQSPSNKVTEKGKDVELRCDPISGHTALYWYRQSLGQGLEFLIYFQGNSAPDKSGLPSDRFSAERTGGSVSTLTIQRTQQEDSAVYLCASSLNGRGSNSPLHFGNGTRLTVT.

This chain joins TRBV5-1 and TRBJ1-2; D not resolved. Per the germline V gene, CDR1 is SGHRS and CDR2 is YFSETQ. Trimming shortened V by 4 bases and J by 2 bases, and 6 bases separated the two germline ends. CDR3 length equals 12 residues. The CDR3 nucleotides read TGCGCCAGCAGCGAGTTAAACTATGGCTACACCTTC. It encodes CASSELNYGYTF. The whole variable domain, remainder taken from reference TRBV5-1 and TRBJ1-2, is KAGVTQTPRYLIKTRGQQVTLSCSPISGHRSVSWYQQTPGQGLQFLFEYFSETQRNKGNFPGRFSGRQFSNSRSEMNVSTLELGDSALYLCASSELNYGYTFGSGTRLTVV.

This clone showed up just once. The CDR3 loop is CAWSKRGAGDQPQHF. The CDR3 DNA is TGTGCCTGGAGTAAAAGGGGTGCGGGCGATCAGCCCCAGCATTTT. The chain carries TRBV30 and TRBJ1-5; D may be TRBD1 (5 bases). Trimming cost V 2 bases and J 5 bases, with 16 bases left between them. Per the germline V gene, CDR1 is GTSNPN and CDR2 is SVGIG (reference sequence). This CDR3 has 15 residues.

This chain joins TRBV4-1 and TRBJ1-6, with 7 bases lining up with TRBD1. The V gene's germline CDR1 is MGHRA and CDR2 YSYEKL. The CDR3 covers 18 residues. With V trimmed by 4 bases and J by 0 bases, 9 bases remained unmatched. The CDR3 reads CASSPNEGASSYNSPLHF. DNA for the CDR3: TGCGCCAGCAGCCCTAATGAGGGGGCAAGCTCCTATAATTCACCCCTCCACTTT.

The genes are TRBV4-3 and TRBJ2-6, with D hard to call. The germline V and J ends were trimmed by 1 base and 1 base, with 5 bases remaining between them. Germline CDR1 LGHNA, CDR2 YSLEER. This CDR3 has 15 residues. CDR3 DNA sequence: TGCGCCAGCAGCCAAGCAAGTTCTGGGGCCAACGTCCTGACTTTC. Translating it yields CASSQASSGANVLTF.

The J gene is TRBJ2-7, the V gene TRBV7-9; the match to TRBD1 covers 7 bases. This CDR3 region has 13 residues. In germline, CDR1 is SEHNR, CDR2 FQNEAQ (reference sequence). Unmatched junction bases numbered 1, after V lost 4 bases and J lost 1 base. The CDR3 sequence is CASSSTGSYEQYF. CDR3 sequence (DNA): TGTGCCAGCAGCTCGACAGGGTCCTACGAGCAGTACTTC. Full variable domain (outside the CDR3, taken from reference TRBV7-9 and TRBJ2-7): DTGVSQNPRHKITKRGQNVTFRCDPISEHNRLYWYRQTLGQGPEFLTYFQNEAQLEKSRLLSDRFSAERPKGSFSTLEIQRTEQGDSAMYLCASSSTGSYEQYFGPGTRLTVT.

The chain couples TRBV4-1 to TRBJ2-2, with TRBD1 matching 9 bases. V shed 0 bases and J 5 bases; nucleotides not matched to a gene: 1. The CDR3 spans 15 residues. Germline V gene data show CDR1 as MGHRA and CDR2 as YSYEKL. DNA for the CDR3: TGCGCCAGCAGCCAAGAAGGACAGGGGACCGGGGAGCTGTTTTTT. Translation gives CASSQEGQGTGELFF.

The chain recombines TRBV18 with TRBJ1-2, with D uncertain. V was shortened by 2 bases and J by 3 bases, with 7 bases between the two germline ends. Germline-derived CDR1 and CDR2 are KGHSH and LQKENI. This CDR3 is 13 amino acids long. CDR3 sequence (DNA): TGTGCCAGCTCACCAACAGTCTACTATGGCTACACCTTC. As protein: CASSPTVYYGYTF.

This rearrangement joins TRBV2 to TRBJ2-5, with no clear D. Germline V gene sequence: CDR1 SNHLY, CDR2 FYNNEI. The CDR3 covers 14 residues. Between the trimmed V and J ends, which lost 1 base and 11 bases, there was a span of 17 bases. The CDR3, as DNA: TGTGCCAGCAGTGAAGTAACGGTCGGGCAGTTTCAGTACTTC. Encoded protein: CASSEVTVGQFQYF.

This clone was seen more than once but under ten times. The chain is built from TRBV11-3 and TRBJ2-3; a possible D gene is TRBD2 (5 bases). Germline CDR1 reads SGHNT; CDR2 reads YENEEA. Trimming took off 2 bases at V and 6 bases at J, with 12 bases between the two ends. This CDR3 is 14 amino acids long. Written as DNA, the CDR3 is TGTGCCAGCAGCTTAAGTCGGGGTTCGGATACGCAGTATTTT. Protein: CASSLSRGSDTQYF.

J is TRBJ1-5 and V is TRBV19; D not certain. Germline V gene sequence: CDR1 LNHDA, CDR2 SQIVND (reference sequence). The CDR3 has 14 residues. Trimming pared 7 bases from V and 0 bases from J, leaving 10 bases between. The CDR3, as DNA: TGTGCCAGTACAAGACTTCATAGCAATCAGCCCCAGCATTTT. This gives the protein CASTRLHSNQPQHF. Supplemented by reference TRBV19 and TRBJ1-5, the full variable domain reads DGGITQSPKYLFRKEGQNVTLSCEQNLNHDAMYWYRQDPGQGLRLIYYSQIVNDFQKGDIAEGYSVSREKKESFPLTVTSAQKNPTAFYLCASTRLHSNQPQHFGDGTRLSIL.